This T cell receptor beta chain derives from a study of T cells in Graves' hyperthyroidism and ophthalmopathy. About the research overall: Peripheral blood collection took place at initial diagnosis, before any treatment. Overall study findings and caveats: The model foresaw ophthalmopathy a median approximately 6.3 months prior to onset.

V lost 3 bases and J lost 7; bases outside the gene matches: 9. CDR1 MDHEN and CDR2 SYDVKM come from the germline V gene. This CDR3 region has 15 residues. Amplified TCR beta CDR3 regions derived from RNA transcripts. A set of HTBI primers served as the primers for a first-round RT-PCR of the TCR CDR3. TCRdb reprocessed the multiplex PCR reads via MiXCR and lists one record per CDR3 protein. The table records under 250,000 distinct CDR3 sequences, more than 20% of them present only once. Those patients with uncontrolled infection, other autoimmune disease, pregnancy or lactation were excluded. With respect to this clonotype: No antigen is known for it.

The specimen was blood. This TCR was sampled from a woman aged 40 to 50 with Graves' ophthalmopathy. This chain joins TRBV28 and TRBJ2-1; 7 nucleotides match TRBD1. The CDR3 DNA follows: TGTGCCAGCAGTTTGTCGATCTCACAGGGGAATGAGCAGTTCTTC. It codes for CASSLSISQGNEQFF.